This TCR beta chain was retrieved from a study of blood T cell repertoires in COVID-19. On the study more broadly: Italy, Spain and the United States were the sources of the convalescent and acute COVID-19 samples. T cells, B-cell-depleted T cells, or PBMCs supplied cDNA or gDNA.

Per the authors' pipeline: The assay estimated nucleated cells by amplifying reference gene primers. Sequencing was performed with immunoSEQ multiplex PCR; in TCRdb, only in-frame clones are kept and a portion is missing. V and J calls and clone size are given by that table; D and trimming were obtained from the DNA. The sample holds some 180,000 clones, roughly 89% seen once. Per the germline V gene, CDR1 is SGHRS and CDR2 is YFSETQ. The CDR3 contains 15 residues. Trimming removed 5 bases from V and 6 bases from J; junction bases left unmatched: 4. This clonotype was sampled from a man in his fifties or sixties with acute or convalescent COVID-19. Material: peripheral blood. This chain links TRBV5-1 with TRBJ2-2, with 13 bases matching TRBD2. The CDR3 here is CASRNGLAGAGELFF. CDR3 DNA: TGCGCCAGCAGGAATGGACTAGCGGGAGCCGGGGAGCTGTTTTTT. The whole variable domain, remainder taken from reference TRBV5-1 and TRBJ2-2, is KAGVTQTPRYLIKTRGQQVTLSCSPISGHRSVSWYQQTPGQGLQFLFEYFSETQRNKGNFPGRFSGRQFSNSRSEMNVSTLELGDSALYLCASRNGLAGAGELFFGEGSRLTVL.